A selection of T cell receptor beta chains follows, all from one sample in a study of CD8 T cells in Susac syndrome. TCRdb analysed the immunoSEQ multiplex PCR reads with MiXCR anew, one entry per CDR3 protein. The data hold 75,000 to 100,000 distinct CDR3 sequences, with about 94% observed a single time. Sequenced input: CD8+ T cells from PBMCs. All receptors derive from a human donor with Susac syndrome. Each CDR3 is given with its conserved first and last residue. The D gene is left open where the match is weak. Only some rows state a clone size, as once, few, many or a class for expanded clones.

v_gene	len	d_gene	abundance	j_gene	CDR3nt	CDR3aa
TRBV12-3/TRBV12-4	12	TRBD1	once	TRBJ2-7	TGTGCCAGCACTCTGGACAGGGGCGAGCAGTACTTC	CASTLDRGEQYF
TRBV5-1	13	-	-	TRBJ2-3	TGCGCCAGCAGGGGCCCTATCACAGATACGCAGTATTTT	CASRGPITDTQYF
TRBV27	16	-	-	TRBJ2-3	TGTGCCAGCAGACTGGGCCTGACTCAGACCGCAGATACGCAGTATTTT	CASRLGLTQTADTQYF
TRBV12-3/TRBV12-4	15	TRBD2	-	TRBJ2-3	TGTGCCAGCAGTGCTCTTAGCGGGAGGACAGATACGCAGTATTTT	CASSALSGRTDTQYF
TRBV6-6	12	-	-	TRBJ2-3	TGTGCCAGCAGACCCCCGACGGATACGCAGTATTTT	CASRPPTDTQYF
TRBV13	15	-	-	TRBJ1-1	TGTGCCAGCAGCTTATCCCCCGACGGGAACACTGAAGCTTTCTTT	CASSLSPDGNTEAFF
TRBV2	12	-	few	TRBJ2-7	TGTGCCAGCAGTTCTGGGGGGTACGAGCAGTACTTC	CASSSGGYEQYF
TRBV5-6	14	-	-	TRBJ2-5	TGTGCCAGCAGCTTGAGGTACACCCTGGAGACCCAGTACTTC	CASSLRYTLETQYF
TRBV7-8	15	-	once	TRBJ2-3	TGTGCCAGCAGCCCAATCGCGACTACCACAGATACGCAGTATTTT	CASSPIATTTDTQYF
TRBV9	15	TRBD2	-	TRBJ2-1	TGTGCCAGCAGGGCGGGGACTAGCGAGGCTGGTGAGCAGTTCTTC	CASRAGTSEAGEQFF
TRBV27	15	-	-	TRBJ2-5	TGTGCCAGCAGCCCTTCACCAGGCAACCAAGAGACCCAGTACTTC	CASSPSPGNQETQYF
TRBV12-3/TRBV12-4	12	-	-	TRBJ2-1	TGTGCCAGCCGTGAAGCCTCGTGGGAGCAGTTCTTC	CASREASWEQFF
TRBV20-1	13	-	-	TRBJ1-1	TGCAGTGCAACTAGGGTGGGGAACACTGAAGCTTTCTTT	CSATRVGNTEAFF
TRBV6-2/TRBV6-3	14	-	-	TRBJ1-5	TGTGCCAGCAGTTATGGGGATAGCAATCAGCCCCAGCATTTT	CASSYGDSNQPQHF
TRBV3-1	14	-	-	TRBJ2-7	TGTGCCAGCAGCCAAGACAGCGAGGGGTGGGAGCAGTACTTC	CASSQDSEGWEQYF
TRBV4-2	12	-	-	TRBJ2-1	TGTGCCAGCAGCCAAGGGAGGAATGAGCAGTTCTTC	CASSQGRNEQFF
TRBV27	15	-	-	TRBJ2-6	TGTGCCAGCAGACCTTCGGGAGATGGGGCCAACGTCCTGACTTTC	CASRPSGDGANVLTF
TRBV19	14	-	-	TRBJ2-1	TGTGCCAGTAGTACAGGGGCTCAGTACAATGAGCAGTTCTTC	CASSTGAQYNEQFF
TRBV7-9	14	-	-	TRBJ2-5	TGTGCCAGCAGCTTGATTGGGAACCAAGAGACCCAGTACTTC	CASSLIGNQETQYF
TRBV11-2	16	-	-	TRBJ2-3	TGTGCCAGCAGCTTTTGGGGGTCTTATAGCCCAGATACGCAGTATTTT	CASSFWGSYSPDTQYF
TRBV7-6	13	-	-	TRBJ2-7	TGTGCCAGCAGCCTCTCCCGAGTCGACGAGCAGTACTTC	CASSLSRVDEQYF
TRBV4-3	16	TRBD1	once	TRBJ2-7	TGCGCCAGCAGCCAAGATGGTCGGGCAGGGGGTAACGAGCAGTACTTC	CASSQDGRAGGNEQYF
TRBV20-1	15	-	-	TRBJ1-4	TGCAGTGCTAGGAACTGGGGGGAGCTAGGGGAAAAACTGTTTTTT	CSARNWGELGEKLFF
TRBV27	17	-	once	TRBJ2-1	TGTGCCAGCAGTTTAGTCGGCGGGAGCCTTCAGGGGAATGAGCAGTTCTTC	CASSLVGGSLQGNEQFF
TRBV28	16	-	once	TRBJ2-7	TGTGCCAGCAGGCACTTGGAGCCCCAGAGCTCCTACGAGCAGTACTTC	CASRHLEPQSSYEQYF
TRBV5-6	13	-	-	TRBJ1-1	TGTGCCAGCAGCTTGGGAGGGAGCACTGAAGCTTTCTTT	CASSLGGSTEAFF
TRBV28	15	-	-	TRBJ2-4	TGTGCCAGCAGTTTAGGCTGGAGAGCCAAAAACATTCAGTACTTC	CASSLGWRAKNIQYF
TRBV7-9	14	-	-	TRBJ2-5	TGTGCCAGCAGCTTGGGTTACTCACAAGAGACCCAGTACTTC	CASSLGYSQETQYF
TRBV7-9	15	-	-	TRBJ1-2	TGTGCCAGCAGTTCCGGACAGATCTCTAACTATGGCTACACCTTC	CASSSGQISNYGYTF
TRBV5-5	15	TRBD1	-	TRBJ2-7	TGTGCCAGCAGCTGGACACCGGGACAGGGCTACGAGCAGTACTTC	CASSWTPGQGYEQYF
TRBV29-1	12	-	few	TRBJ2-5	TGCAGCTTGTACGGGCTAGAAGGGACCCAGTACTTC	CSLYGLEGTQYF
TRBV7-9	15	-	-	TRBJ1-1	TGTGCCAGCAGCTTAGGAGTAGAGCCCAGCCCTGAAGCTTTCTTT	CASSLGVEPSPEAFF
TRBV30	11	-	-	TRBJ2-7	TGTGCCTGGAGTAACCCCTACGAGCAGTACTTC	CAWSNPYEQYF
TRBV7-9	13	-	-	TRBJ1-1	TGTGCCAGCAGCCCGGACACGAACACTGAAGCTTTCTTT	CASSPDTNTEAFF
TRBV9	12	-	-	TRBJ2-7	TGTGCCAGCAGCGTAACCTCCTACGAGCAGTACTTC	CASSVTSYEQYF